The clone carrying this T cell receptor (beta chain) was counted only a few times. The antigen is unknown. These data are taken from a study of vaccination effects on CD4 cells after COVID-19. TCRdb keeps only in-frame clones here, not all; method: immunoSEQ multiplex PCR. The table shows nearly 25,000 clones, with roughly two thirds occurring only once. Pools of viral peptides were used by the ViraFEST assay to expand antigen-specific CD4+ T cells ahead of sequencing. Subsequent to approximately 11 days of culture, CD4+ T cells were isolated. Two doses of BNT162b2 or mRNA-1273 vaccine were administered to participants. Vaccine recipients had no previous SARS-CoV-2 infection; their nucleocapsid antibodies were negative. Study results and caveats: Missing from the study were early post-infection timepoints, and its convalescent patients were few.

Germline CDR1 SNHLY, CDR2 FYNNEI. The V and J ends lost 3 bases and 3 bases respectively, with 15 bases between them. The CDR3 is 16 amino acids. The gene calls are TRBV2 and TRBJ1-5; D is undetermined. The source is a human donor who received a COVID-19 vaccine. Sequenced here: CD4+ T cells from PBMCs cultured with SARS-CoV-2 spike peptides, sampled after COVID-19 vaccination. The CDR3 here is CASSDQTGGLNQPQHF. The CDR3 DNA reads as TGTGCCAGCAGTGACCAAACCGGAGGACTCAATCAGCCCCAGCATTTT.